This is a list of T cell receptor beta chains from one sample in a study of shared clonotypes between healthy human individuals. Some clones are missing from TCRdb's copy, which holds only in-frame ones; the method was immunoSEQ multiplex PCR. Among millions of clones listed, 90% to 95% were seen once. The sample consisted of naive CD8+ T cells from PBMCs. Receptors were obtained from a young man in good health. Some clones in this sample may be carry-over from other donors' samples. The CDR3 runs from the conserved cysteine through the conserved F or W. Each record gives: J gene, V gene, D gene, clone size, CDR3 DNA, CDR3 protein. The D gene is left open where the match is weak. Clone sizes are given selectively: once, few, many, or a class where the clone is expanded.

j_gene: TRBJ2-2; v_gene: TRBV5-1; d_gene: TRBD2; abundance: NA; CDR3nt: TGCGCCAGCAGCTTGGCCGGGATAGCGGGAGTACGGACCGGGGAGCTGTTTTTT; CDR3aa: CASSLAGIAGVRTGELFF
j_gene: TRBJ2-7; v_gene: TRBV7-9; d_gene: NA; abundance: once; CDR3nt: TGTGCCAGCAGCGGAGCAGGGTACTCCTACGAGCAGTACTTC; CDR3aa: CASSGAGYSYEQYF
j_gene: TRBJ2-3; v_gene: TRBV6-5; d_gene: TRBD1; abundance: NA; CDR3nt: TGTGCCAGCAGGCCCCCGGGACAGGGTCGGTGGGCGTATTTT; CDR3aa: CASRPPGQGRWAYF
j_gene: TRBJ1-2; v_gene: TRBV27; d_gene: NA; abundance: NA; CDR3nt: TGTGCCAGCAGTCCTCGACCCCAGTTGACAGAACAAGCTAACTATGGCTACACCTTC; CDR3aa: CASSPRPQLTEQANYGYTF
j_gene: TRBJ2-3; v_gene: TRBV5-1; d_gene: TRBD2; abundance: NA; CDR3nt: TGCGCCAGCAGCTTGGCACTAGCGGGCCTACTTACTAGCACAGATACGCAGTATTTT; CDR3aa: CASSLALAGLLTSTDTQYF
j_gene: TRBJ2-7; v_gene: TRBV6-5; d_gene: TRBD2; abundance: once; CDR3nt: TGTGCCAGCAGAGACGGGGGAGGGTCCTACGAGCAGTACTTC; CDR3aa: CASRDGGGSYEQYF
j_gene: TRBJ2-7; v_gene: TRBV13; d_gene: NA; abundance: NA; CDR3nt: TGTGCCAGCAGCGAATCGACAGAAGCCCAGCAGTACTTC; CDR3aa: CASSESTEAQQYF
j_gene: TRBJ1-1; v_gene: TRBV7-2; d_gene: NA; abundance: NA; CDR3nt: TGTGCCAGCAGCCCGACAGGAGTTATTAACGGGGCTTTCTTT; CDR3aa: CASSPTGVINGAFF
j_gene: TRBJ1-1; v_gene: TRBV9; d_gene: NA; abundance: NA; CDR3nt: TGTGCCAGCAGCGTTGTGGGGGGTGAAGCTTTCTTT; CDR3aa: CASSVVGGEAFF
j_gene: TRBJ1-5; v_gene: TRBV5-5; d_gene: TRBD1; abundance: once; CDR3nt: TGTGCCAGCAGCCCCCGCGTCAGGGGGGATCAGCCCCAGCATTTT; CDR3aa: CASSPRVRGDQPQHF
j_gene: TRBJ2-7; v_gene: TRBV5-6; d_gene: TRBD2; abundance: NA; CDR3nt: TGTGCCAGCAGCTATAGCGGGAGTACCTACGAGCAGTACTTC; CDR3aa: CASSYSGSTYEQYF
j_gene: TRBJ2-3; v_gene: TRBV30; d_gene: NA; abundance: NA; CDR3nt: TGTGCCTGGAGTGACCGACTGTCAGATACGCAGTATTTT; CDR3aa: CAWSDRLSDTQYF
j_gene: TRBJ2-3; v_gene: TRBV27; d_gene: TRBD2; abundance: NA; CDR3nt: TGTGCCAGCAGTTTCGGGAGGGTGTCAGATACGCAGTATTTT; CDR3aa: CASSFGRVSDTQYF
j_gene: TRBJ2-2; v_gene: TRBV4-2; d_gene: NA; abundance: NA; CDR3nt: TGTGCCAGCAGCCAAGGCCTTGCCAGGGGCCCCGGGGAGCTGTTTTTT; CDR3aa: CASSQGLARGPGELFF
j_gene: TRBJ2-3; v_gene: TRBV10-3; d_gene: NA; abundance: NA; CDR3nt: TGTGCCATCAGTGAGTCGTTCGGCGGGGGCAGTGGTGTGACGCAGTATTTT; CDR3aa: CAISESFGGGSGVTQYF
j_gene: TRBJ2-5; v_gene: TRBV28; d_gene: NA; abundance: NA; CDR3nt: TGTGCCAGCAGTACCGGGACCGACTTTGGAAAGACCCAGTACTTC; CDR3aa: CASSTGTDFGKTQYF
j_gene: TRBJ2-1; v_gene: TRBV6-4; d_gene: NA; abundance: NA; CDR3nt: TGTGCCAGCAGACTAACCGGATTGGACCCGAAGCAGTTCTTC; CDR3aa: CASRLTGLDPKQFF
j_gene: TRBJ1-1; v_gene: TRBV10-3; d_gene: NA; abundance: NA; CDR3nt: TGTGCCATCAGTGAGACACAGGGGAACACTGAAGCTTTCTTT; CDR3aa: CAISETQGNTEAFF
j_gene: TRBJ2-5; v_gene: TRBV27; d_gene: TRBD1; abundance: NA; CDR3nt: TGTGCCAGCAGTTTATTCGGGAGGGACAGGGGAGAGACCCAGTACTTC; CDR3aa: CASSLFGRDRGETQYF
j_gene: TRBJ1-2; v_gene: TRBV20-1; d_gene: NA; abundance: NA; CDR3nt: TGCAGTGCTAGGCAGGAGGATGGCTACACCTTC; CDR3aa: CSARQEDGYTF
j_gene: TRBJ2-7; v_gene: TRBV30; d_gene: TRBD2; abundance: NA; CDR3nt: TGTGCCTGGAGTGAATTAGCGGGAGCCTACGAGCAGTACTTC; CDR3aa: CAWSELAGAYEQYF
j_gene: TRBJ2-5; v_gene: TRBV28; d_gene: NA; abundance: NA; CDR3nt: TGTGCCAGCAGTACCCAACCGGGACATAGTCGGGAGACCCAGTACTTC; CDR3aa: CASSTQPGHSRETQYF
j_gene: TRBJ2-5; v_gene: TRBV27; d_gene: NA; abundance: NA; CDR3nt: TGTGCCAGCAAGAAACAGGGTCCTCAAGAGACCCAGTACTTC; CDR3aa: CASKKQGPQETQYF
j_gene: TRBJ2-5; v_gene: TRBV5-1; d_gene: NA; abundance: NA; CDR3nt: TGCGCCAGCAGCTCCCGCCTCCAAGAGACCCAGTACTTC; CDR3aa: CASSSRLQETQYF
j_gene: TRBJ2-7; v_gene: TRBV19; d_gene: TRBD1; abundance: NA; CDR3nt: TGTGCCAGTAGTCTTACCGGGACAGCGTACGAGCAGTACTTC; CDR3aa: CASSLTGTAYEQYF
j_gene: TRBJ2-1; v_gene: TRBV7-7; d_gene: NA; abundance: NA; CDR3nt: TGTGCCAGCAGCCCGCTCGTCTACAATGAGCAGTTCTTC; CDR3aa: CASSPLVYNEQFF
j_gene: TRBJ2-1; v_gene: TRBV7-7; d_gene: TRBD2; abundance: NA; CDR3nt: TGTGCCAGCAGCTTATGGTGGGGACTAGACAATGAGCAGTTCTTC; CDR3aa: CASSLWWGLDNEQFF
j_gene: TRBJ2-5; v_gene: TRBV27; d_gene: NA; abundance: once; CDR3nt: TGTGCCAGCAGCCAGACCGGACAGGGAGGGGCAGAGACCCAGTACTTC; CDR3aa: CASSQTGQGGAETQYF
j_gene: TRBJ2-6; v_gene: TRBV14; d_gene: TRBD1; abundance: NA; CDR3nt: TGTGCCAGCAGCCAAGCCTACTTAGAAGGGGGCGTAAACCCTGGGGCCAACGTCCTGACTTTC; CDR3aa: CASSQAYLEGGVNPGANVLTF
j_gene: TRBJ1-1; v_gene: TRBV29-1; d_gene: TRBD1; abundance: NA; CDR3nt: TGCAGCGTTGAAGGAGGGGGCGAGGCTTTCTTT; CDR3aa: CSVEGGGEAFF
j_gene: TRBJ2-7; v_gene: TRBV4-1; d_gene: TRBD1; abundance: NA; CDR3nt: TGCGCCAGCAGCCAAGATCAAAGGGGGCGCACCTACGAGCAGTACTTC; CDR3aa: CASSQDQRGRTYEQYF
j_gene: TRBJ1-1; v_gene: TRBV9; d_gene: NA; abundance: NA; CDR3nt: TGTGCCAGCAGCGTAGGCAGGGATGACACTGAAGCTTTCTTT; CDR3aa: CASSVGRDDTEAFF
j_gene: TRBJ2-6; v_gene: TRBV15; d_gene: NA; abundance: NA; CDR3nt: TGTGCCACCAGCGGTCTGGACAGCGCCTCTGGGGCCAACGTCCTGACTTTC; CDR3aa: CATSGLDSASGANVLTF
j_gene: TRBJ2-7; v_gene: TRBV6-5; d_gene: TRBD1; abundance: NA; CDR3nt: TGTGCCAGCACCTCTTCCACCGGGACAGGGGGCGAGCAGTACTTC; CDR3aa: CASTSSTGTGGEQYF
j_gene: TRBJ2-7; v_gene: TRBV6-5; d_gene: TRBD2; abundance: NA; CDR3nt: TGTGCCAGCAGTTACGACGGGGGGGCGTACGAGCAGTACTTC; CDR3aa: CASSYDGGAYEQYF
j_gene: TRBJ2-3; v_gene: TRBV28; d_gene: TRBD1; abundance: NA; CDR3nt: TGTGCCAGCAGCGACCGGGACAGGGGTCCAGATACGCAGTATTTT; CDR3aa: CASSDRDRGPDTQYF
j_gene: TRBJ1-3; v_gene: TRBV11-2; d_gene: NA; abundance: NA; CDR3nt: TGTGCCAGCGGTAGTGGAAACACCATATATTTT; CDR3aa: CASGSGNTIYF
j_gene: TRBJ2-2; v_gene: TRBV27; d_gene: TRBD2; abundance: NA; CDR3nt: TGTGCCAGCAAGCTAGCGGCGAACACCGGGGAGCTGTTTTTT; CDR3aa: CASKLAANTGELFF
j_gene: TRBJ2-1; v_gene: TRBV5-6; d_gene: NA; abundance: NA; CDR3nt: TGTGCCAGCAGCTTTAGGACATCCAATGAGCAGTTCTTC; CDR3aa: CASSFRTSNEQFF
j_gene: TRBJ1-4; v_gene: TRBV28; d_gene: NA; abundance: NA; CDR3nt: TGTGCCAGCAGTCCCTTGTTCGGGGGCTATGAAAAACTGTTTTTT; CDR3aa: CASSPLFGGYEKLFF
j_gene: TRBJ1-5; v_gene: TRBV19; d_gene: TRBD1; abundance: NA; CDR3nt: TGTGCCAGTAGTACCCCCCAGGGGGCGGTGGGGGCCGATCAGCCCCAGCATTTT; CDR3aa: CASSTPQGAVGADQPQHF
j_gene: TRBJ2-6; v_gene: TRBV7-9; d_gene: NA; abundance: NA; CDR3nt: TGTGCCAGCAGCTACCGCCGCGGGACACCGTACTCTGGGGCCAACGTCCTGACTTTC; CDR3aa: CASSYRRGTPYSGANVLTF
j_gene: TRBJ2-7; v_gene: TRBV7-2; d_gene: TRBD2; abundance: NA; CDR3nt: TGTGCCAGCAGCTTGAGCTCGGGACTAGCGGGAACCTACGAGCAGTACTTC; CDR3aa: CASSLSSGLAGTYEQYF